The rows below give T cell receptor beta chains drawn from one sample of a study of CD8 T cells in ankylosing spondylitis. TCRdb re-derived calls from the 5' RACE reads in MiXCR, one entry per CDR3 protein. The sample records tens of thousands of distinct CDR3 sequences, about 9% being singletons. Sequencing input: blood, either unsorted or a sorted T cell fraction (not recorded which). Every receptor here comes from a male donor with ankylosing spondylitis. Both conserved end residues are part of each CDR3. The order of the fields is clone size, D gene, V gene, J gene, CDR3 DNA, CDR3 protein. D genes are given only for firm matches. Part of the rows lack a size; the others show once, few, many or a class for expanded clones.

NA	NA	TRBV6-2/TRBV6-3	TRBJ2-1	TGTGCCAGCGGGGAGACTCTAGCGTCGTACAATGAGCAGTTCTTC	CASGETLASYNEQFF
many	NA	TRBV3-1	TRBJ1-2	TGCGCCAGCAGCCCGCTGAATACTAACTATGGCTACACCTTC	CASSPLNTNYGYTF
few	TRBD1	TRBV3-1	TRBJ2-2	TGTGCCAGCAGCCACGGACAGGGCACCGGGGAGCTGTTTTTT	CASSHGQGTGELFF
few	TRBD1	TRBV27	TRBJ2-7	TGTGCCAGCAGTTTATTCGGGACAGGGATCTACGAGCAGTACTTC	CASSLFGTGIYEQYF
many	NA	TRBV12-3/TRBV12-4	TRBJ2-1	TGTGCCAGCAGCCCGGGCGGGTACAATGAGCAGTTCTTC	CASSPGGYNEQFF
many	TRBD1	TRBV7-6	TRBJ1-1	TGTGCCAGCAGCTTAGGAGGGACAGGGTACACTGAAGCTTTCTTT	CASSLGGTGYTEAFF
NA	TRBD2	TRBV7-6	TRBJ2-5	TGTGCCAGCAGCGGGGGACTAGCGGGAGGTCTAGAGACCCAGTACTTC	CASSGGLAGGLETQYF
many	TRBD2	TRBV9	TRBJ2-1	TGTGCCAGCAGCGTCCTTGGGGTCCCTAGCGGGTACAATGAGCAGTTCTTC	CASSVLGVPSGYNEQFF
many	NA	TRBV27	TRBJ1-1	TGTGCCAGCAGTTTCATGGGATATACTGAAGCTTTCTTT	CASSFMGYTEAFF
many	NA	TRBV5-1	TRBJ2-4	TGCGCCAGCAGCTTAAACATTCAGTACTTC	CASSLNIQYF
NA	TRBD2	TRBV6-1	TRBJ2-1	TGTGCCAGCAGTCCGGGACTAGCGGGGTGGCCCTACAATGAGCAGTTCTTC	CASSPGLAGWPYNEQFF
NA	TRBD2	TRBV3-1	TRBJ2-1	TGTGCCAGCAGCCAAGCCCCAGCGGGAGAGGCCTACAATGAGCAGTTCTTC	CASSQAPAGEAYNEQFF
many	TRBD1	TRBV5-1	TRBJ2-1	TGCGCCAGCAGCGAGACAGGGCCGGTTAAGTTCTTC	CASSETGPVKFF
NA	NA	TRBV5-6	TRBJ2-2	TGTGCCAGCGGCCCAGGCCTCGGGGAGCTGTTTTTT	CASGPGLGELFF
many	NA	TRBV12-3/TRBV12-4	TRBJ2-5	TGTGCCAGCACTCCGCTGACAGATCAAGAGACCCAGTACTTC	CASTPLTDQETQYF
NA	NA	TRBV12-3/TRBV12-4	TRBJ1-1	TGTGCCAGCAGCCGGGTCGGGGGAATTACTGAAGCTTTCTTT	CASSRVGGITEAFF
many	NA	TRBV27	TRBJ2-1	TGTGCCAGCAGTTTTGTCAGTAACAATGAGCAGTTCTTC	CASSFVSNNEQFF
few	TRBD1	TRBV7-9	TRBJ1-1	TGTGCCAGCAGACCCGGTGACAGGGGTATCACTGAAGCTTTCTTT	CASRPGDRGITEAFF
NA	TRBD2	TRBV5-4	TRBJ2-1	TGTGCCAGCAGGGGCTGGGTAGCGGGGACCAATGAGCAGTTCTTC	CASRGWVAGTNEQFF
many	NA	TRBV7-2	TRBJ2-7	TGTGCCAGCAGCCCGCGGACTACCCAGATTACCTACGAGCAGTACTTC	CASSPRTTQITYEQYF
many	NA	TRBV11-3	TRBJ2-1	TGTGCCAGCAGGGCGCGTGGGTCCTACAATGAGCAGTTCTTC	CASRARGSYNEQFF
many	NA	TRBV4-1	TRBJ1-1	TGCGCCAGCAGCCAAGAAGGAGGGGCCCTATACACTGAAGCTTTCTTT	CASSQEGGALYTEAFF
few	NA	TRBV10-3	TRBJ1-1	TGTGCCATCAGTGACCCCTGGGAAGTGAACACTGAAGCTTTCTTT	CAISDPWEVNTEAFF
many	NA	TRBV13	TRBJ2-1	TGTGCCAGCAGCTTATTGGGGCTTTACAATGAGCAGTTCTTC	CASSLLGLYNEQFF
NA	NA	TRBV5-1	TRBJ2-5	TGCGCCAGCAGCCCGTTTCTTCCGCAAGAGACCCAGTACTTC	CASSPFLPQETQYF
NA	NA	TRBV11-2	TRBJ2-1	TGTGCCAGCAGCTTAAACCATGAGCAGTTCTTC	CASSLNHEQFF
NA	TRBD2	TRBV15	TRBJ2-3	TGTGCCTCCAGCAGTTTCCGGCTAGCGGGAGCAGATACGCAGTATTTT	CASSSFRLAGADTQYF
NA	TRBD2	TRBV3-1	TRBJ2-1	TGTACCTGCAGCCAACCCCTTAGCGGGATCCCCATCCAATACAATGAGCAGTTCTTC	CTCSQPLSGIPIQYNEQFF
many	NA	TRBV12-3/TRBV12-4	TRBJ2-1	TGTGCCAGCAGTTTCGGGAGCAATGAGCAGTTCTTC	CASSFGSNEQFF
many	TRBD2	TRBV2	TRBJ2-1	TGTGCCAGCAGTGAAATAGCGGGGAATGAGCAGTTCTTC	CASSEIAGNEQFF
few	TRBD2	TRBV6-1	TRBJ2-3	TGTGCCAGCAAGGGTCTAGCGGGAGGACCAGATACGCAGTATTTT	CASKGLAGGPDTQYF
many	NA	TRBV12-3/TRBV12-4	TRBJ2-1	TGTGCCAGCGGGCTTCAGCAGTTCTTC	CASGLQQFF
NA	NA	TRBV13	TRBJ2-3	TGTGCCAGCAGCCCAGCGCGTGGTACGCAGTATTTT	CASSPARGTQYF
NA	NA	TRBV7-8	TRBJ2-2	TGTGCCAGCAGCTTAGTGGGCAGGGGCACCGGGGAGCTGTTTTTT	CASSLVGRGTGELFF
many	NA	TRBV10-1	TRBJ2-7	TGCGCCAGCAGTGAGGTAGGAGACCGCGAGCAGTACTTC	CASSEVGDREQYF
few	NA	TRBV7-9	TRBJ2-4	TGTGCCAGCACACTCGCGGACAGTCAAAACATTCAGTACTTC	CASTLADSQNIQYF
many	NA	TRBV29-1	TRBJ2-3	TGCAGCGCCCCGGGGGCATCGACAGATACGCAGTATTTT	CSAPGASTDTQYF
many	NA	TRBV29-1	TRBJ1-2	TGCAGCGTTGATTCCATCGGGGACAACTATGGCTACACCTTC	CSVDSIGDNYGYTF
many	NA	TRBV7-2	TRBJ2-5	TGTGCCAGCAAACCACGTATCCAAGAGACCCAGTACTTC	CASKPRIQETQYF
NA	NA	TRBV7-2	TRBJ1-5	TGTGCCAGCAGCTTCTGGTTCACCACCAATCAGCCCCAGCATTTT	CASSFWFTTNQPQHF
NA	TRBD2	TRBV5-1	TRBJ2-1	TGCGCCAGCAGCTTGGTAGCGGGGAGGGGGAATGAGCAGTTCTTC	CASSLVAGRGNEQFF
NA	NA	TRBV12-3/TRBV12-4	TRBJ2-1	TGTGCCAGCAGTTTATTTGGGAATGAGCAGTTCTTC	CASSLFGNEQFF
NA	NA	TRBV24-1	TRBJ2-1	TGTGCCACCAGTGGCCAGGGGAGCGGGTTGTACAATGAGCAGTTCTTC	CATSGQGSGLYNEQFF
few	NA	TRBV15	TRBJ2-2	TGTGCCACCAGAAAGGGCACGAACACCGGGGAGCTGTTTTTT	CATRKGTNTGELFF
many	NA	TRBV14	TRBJ1-1	TGTGCCAGCAGCCCTTCCCCCAGGGTTGAAGCTTTCTTT	CASSPSPRVEAFF
many	TRBD2	TRBV11-2	TRBJ2-1	TGTGCCAGCAGCGTTGGGACTAGCGGAAGCTCCTACAATGAGCAGTTCTTC	CASSVGTSGSSYNEQFF
few	TRBD1	TRBV29-1	TRBJ2-7	TGCAGCGTTGTGGTTCGGGACAGGGGCTACGAGCAGTACTTC	CSVVVRDRGYEQYF
few	NA	TRBV9	TRBJ1-4	TGTGCCAGCAGCGCAAATAGTAATGAAAAACTGTTTTTT	CASSANSNEKLFF
NA	NA	TRBV5-4	TRBJ2-5	TGTGCCAGCAGCTTCAGCAGTGAAGAGACCCAGTACTTC	CASSFSSEETQYF
few	NA	TRBV21-1	TRBJ1-4	TGTGCCAGCAGCAATTCCCTACAGGGATTTAATGAAAAACTGTTTTTT	CASSNSLQGFNEKLFF
many	NA	TRBV29-1	TRBJ2-3	TGCAGCGTTGAACAAATAATCACCACCGCGTCTAGCACAGATACGCAGTATTTT	CSVEQIITTASSTDTQYF
many	NA	TRBV12-3/TRBV12-4	TRBJ2-3	TGTGCCAGCACCCCGCGGCAGCAACGCACAGATACGCAGTATTTT	CASTPRQQRTDTQYF